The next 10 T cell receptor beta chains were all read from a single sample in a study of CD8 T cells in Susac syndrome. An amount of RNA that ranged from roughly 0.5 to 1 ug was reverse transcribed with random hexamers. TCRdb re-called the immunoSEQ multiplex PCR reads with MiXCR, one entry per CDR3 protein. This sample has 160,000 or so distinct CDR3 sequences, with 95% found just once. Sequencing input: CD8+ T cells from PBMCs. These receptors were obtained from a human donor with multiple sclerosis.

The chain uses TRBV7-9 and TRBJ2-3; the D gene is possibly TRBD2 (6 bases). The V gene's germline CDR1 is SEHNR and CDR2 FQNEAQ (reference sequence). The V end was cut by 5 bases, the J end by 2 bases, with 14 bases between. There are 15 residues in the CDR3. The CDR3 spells CASSGGTVDTDTQYF. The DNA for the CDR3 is TGTGCCAGCAGCGGCGGGACTGTCGACACAGATACGCAGTATTTT.

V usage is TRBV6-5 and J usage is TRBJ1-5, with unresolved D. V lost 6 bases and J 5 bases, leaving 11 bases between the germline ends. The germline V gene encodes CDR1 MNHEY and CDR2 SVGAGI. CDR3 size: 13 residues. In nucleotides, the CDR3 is TGTGCCAGCAGCTGGACCGTTGATCAGCCCCAGCATTTT. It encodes CASSWTVDQPQHF.

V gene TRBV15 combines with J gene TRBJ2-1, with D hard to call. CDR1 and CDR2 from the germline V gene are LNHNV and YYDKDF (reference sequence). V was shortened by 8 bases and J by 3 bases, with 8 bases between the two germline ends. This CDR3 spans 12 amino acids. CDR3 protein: CATSPDYNEQFF. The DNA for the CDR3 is TGTGCCACCTCACCAGACTACAATGAGCAGTTCTTC. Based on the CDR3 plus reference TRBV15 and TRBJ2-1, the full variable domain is DAMVIQNPRYQVTQFGKPVTLSCSQTLNHNVMYWYQQKSSQAPKLLFHYYDKDFNNEADTPDNFQSRRPNTSFCFLDIRSPGLGDTAMYLCATSPDYNEQFFGPGTRLTVL.

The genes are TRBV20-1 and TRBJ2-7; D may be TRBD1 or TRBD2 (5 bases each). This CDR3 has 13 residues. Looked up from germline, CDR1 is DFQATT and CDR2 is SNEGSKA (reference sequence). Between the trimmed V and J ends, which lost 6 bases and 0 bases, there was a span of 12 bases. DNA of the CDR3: TGCAGTGCGTGGGACCGGAGCTCCTACGAGCAGTACTTC. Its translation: CSAWDRSSYEQYF.

The CDR3 DNA follows: TGTGCCAGCAGTTTCTATCGGGACACAGATACGCAGTATTTT. Its translation is CASSFYRDTDTQYF. V gene TRBV27 combines with J gene TRBJ2-3; TRBD2 might be the D (5 bases). V dropped 3 bases and J dropped 2 bases, with 9 bases sitting between them. Germline values: CDR1 MNHEY, CDR2 SMNVEV (reference sequence). This CDR3 is 14 amino acids long.

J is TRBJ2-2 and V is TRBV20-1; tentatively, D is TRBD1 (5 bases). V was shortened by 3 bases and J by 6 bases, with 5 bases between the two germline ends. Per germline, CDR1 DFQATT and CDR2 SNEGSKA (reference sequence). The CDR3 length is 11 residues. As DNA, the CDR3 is TGCAGTGCTAGGGGGCCCGGGGAGCTGTTTTTT. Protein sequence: CSARGPGELFF.

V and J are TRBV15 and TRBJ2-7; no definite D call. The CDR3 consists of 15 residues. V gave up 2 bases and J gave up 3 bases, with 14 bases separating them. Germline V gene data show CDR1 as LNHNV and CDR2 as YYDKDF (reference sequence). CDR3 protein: CATSRPPAGNYEQYF. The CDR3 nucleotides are TGTGCCACCAGCAGACCCCCCGCAGGAAACTACGAGCAGTACTTC.

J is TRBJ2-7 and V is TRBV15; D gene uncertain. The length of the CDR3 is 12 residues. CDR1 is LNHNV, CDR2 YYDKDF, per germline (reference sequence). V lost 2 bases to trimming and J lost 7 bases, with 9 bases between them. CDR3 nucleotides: TGTGCCACCAGCAGATTCTATAGGGAGCAGTACTTC. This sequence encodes CATSRFYREQYF. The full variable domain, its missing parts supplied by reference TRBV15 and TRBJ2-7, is DAMVIQNPRYQVTQFGKPVTLSCSQTLNHNVMYWYQQKSSQAPKLLFHYYDKDFNNEADTPDNFQSRRPNTSFCFLDIRSPGLGDTAMYLCATSRFYREQYFGPGTRLTVT.

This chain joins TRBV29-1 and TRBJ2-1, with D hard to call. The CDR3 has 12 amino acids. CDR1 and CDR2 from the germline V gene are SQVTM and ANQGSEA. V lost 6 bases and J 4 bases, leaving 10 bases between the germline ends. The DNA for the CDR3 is TGCAGCGTCCCAAAAACATACAATGAGCAGTTCTTC. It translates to CSVPKTYNEQFF.

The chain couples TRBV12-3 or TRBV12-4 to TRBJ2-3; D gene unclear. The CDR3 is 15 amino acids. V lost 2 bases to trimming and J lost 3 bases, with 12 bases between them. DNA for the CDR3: TGTGCCAGCAGTTTATTGCAAGGAGCAACAGATACGCAGTATTTT. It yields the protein CASSLLQGATDTQYF.